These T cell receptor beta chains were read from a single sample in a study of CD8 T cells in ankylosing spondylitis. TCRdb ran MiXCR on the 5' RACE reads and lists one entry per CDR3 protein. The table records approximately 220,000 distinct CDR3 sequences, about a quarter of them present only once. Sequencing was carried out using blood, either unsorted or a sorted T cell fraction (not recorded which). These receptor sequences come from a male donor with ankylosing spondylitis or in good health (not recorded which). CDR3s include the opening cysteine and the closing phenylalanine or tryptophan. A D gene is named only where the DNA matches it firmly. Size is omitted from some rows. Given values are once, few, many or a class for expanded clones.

CSARDRTDGGYTF TGCAGTGCTAGAGATCGTACCGATGGAGGCTACACCTTC TRBJ1-2 - - TRBV20-1
CASSEAVGQETQYF TGTGCCAGCAGCGAGGCGGTTGGCCAAGAGACCCAGTACTTC TRBJ2-5 - many TRBV9
CSGEQGNEQFF TGCAGCGGAGAACAGGGGAATGAGCAGTTCTTC TRBJ2-1 TRBD1 few TRBV29-1
CSAEGLAGNYEQYF TGCAGTGCCGAGGGGCTAGCGGGCAACTACGAGCAGTACTTC TRBJ2-7 TRBD2 - TRBV20-1
CASSFRELHTGELFF TGCGCCAGCAGCTTTCGAGAGCTACACACCGGGGAGCTGTTTTTT TRBJ2-2 - many TRBV5-1
CSIRRDDGYTF TGCAGCATCCGTAGGGATGATGGCTACACCTTC TRBJ1-2 - - TRBV29-1
CASSLARVDQPQHF TGTGCCAGCAGTTTAGCCAGGGTTGATCAGCCCCAGCATTTT TRBJ1-5 - few TRBV12-3/TRBV12-4
CASRTRLGRNEQFF TGTGCCAGCAGGACAAGACTAGGCAGGAATGAGCAGTTCTTC TRBJ2-1 - many TRBV7-8
CSPTDRPYGYTF TGCAGTCCTACAGACAGGCCCTATGGCTACACCTTC TRBJ1-2 - few TRBV20-1
CSARALAGVDTQYF TGCAGTGCTCGAGCACTAGCGGGAGTAGATACGCAGTATTTT TRBJ2-3 TRBD2 few TRBV20-1
CASSYSKRQGLFHEQYF TGTGCCAGCAGTTACTCGAAGAGGCAGGGGTTATTCCACGAGCAGTACTTC TRBJ2-7 - - TRBV6-5
CASSENGDQPQHF TGTGCCAGCAGTGAAAATGGGGATCAGCCCCAGCATTTT TRBJ1-5 - many TRBV2
CATSDPGGGYTF TGTGCCACCAGTGACCCAGGGGGCGGCTACACCTTC TRBJ1-2 TRBD1 many TRBV24-1
CASSSGFGGPQHF TGTGCCAGCAGTTCGGGTTTTGGGGGGCCCCAGCATTTT TRBJ1-5 - - TRBV12-3/TRBV12-4
CSARGGDQETQYF TGCAGTGCTAGAGGGGGAGACCAAGAGACCCAGTACTTC TRBJ2-5 - many TRBV20-1
CSARDLRQFGNQPQHF TGCAGTGCTAGAGATTTACGGCAATTCGGGAATCAGCCCCAGCATTTT TRBJ1-5 - few TRBV20-1
CASSYSRDIANEQFF TGTGCCAGCAGTTACTCACGGGACATCGCCAATGAGCAGTTCTTC TRBJ2-1 - - TRBV6-5
CSAPAWDGESGYTF TGCAGTGCCCCTGCTTGGGACGGGGAGTCTGGCTACACCTTC TRBJ1-2 - many TRBV20-1
CASSLGPSREAFF TGTGCCAGCAGCTTGGGACCGTCCCGGGAAGCTTTCTTT TRBJ1-1 - many TRBV7-2
CATSTRTGSYGYTF TGTGCCACCAGCACCAGGACAGGGTCCTATGGCTACACCTTC TRBJ1-2 TRBD1 - TRBV15
CASRTEAGQPQHF TGTGCCAGCAGGACGGAAGCAGGTCAGCCCCAGCATTTT TRBJ1-5 - many TRBV6-2/TRBV6-3
CSVELAGTSTDTQYF TGCAGCGTTGAGCTAGCGGGTACTAGCACAGATACGCAGTATTTT TRBJ2-3 TRBD2 few TRBV29-1
CSARSPDEQFF TGCAGTGCCCGTTCGCCGGATGAGCAGTTCTTC TRBJ2-1 - - TRBV20-1
CSVDRGADTQYF TGCAGCGTTGATCGAGGGGCAGATACGCAGTATTTT TRBJ2-3 - - TRBV29-1
CSASSGREGSEQYF TGCAGTGCGAGTAGCGGGAGGGAGGGAAGCGAGCAGTACTTC TRBJ2-7 TRBD2 - TRBV20-1
CASSFRTAADTEAFF TGTGCCAGCAGTTTTCGGACAGCCGCCGACACTGAAGCTTTCTTT TRBJ1-1 - many TRBV12-3/TRBV12-4
CASSLRGHSDTQYF TGTGCCAGCAGTTTACGGGGACACTCAGATACGCAGTATTTT TRBJ2-3 - - TRBV12-3/TRBV12-4
CASSFIWGQADTQYF TGTGCCAGCAGTTTTATCTGGGGGCAGGCAGATACGCAGTATTTT TRBJ2-3 - - TRBV12-3/TRBV12-4
CASSVRARQGGEQFF TGTGCCAGCAGCGTCCGAGCGAGACAGGGAGGTGAGCAGTTCTTC TRBJ2-1 - - TRBV9
CASSLQGGRQPQHF TGTGCCAGCAGTTTACAGGGTGGGAGACAGCCCCAGCATTTT TRBJ1-5 - many TRBV28
CASSFSAGGADTQYF TGTGCCAGCAGCTTTTCGGCGGGAGGGGCAGATACGCAGTATTTT TRBJ2-3 TRBD2 many TRBV7-2
CASRTGQIYEQYF TGTGCCAGCAGGACGGGACAGATCTACGAGCAGTACTTC TRBJ2-7 TRBD1 - TRBV6-1
CASKTGTGGLNTGELFF TGTGCCAGCAAGACGGGGACAGGGGGCTTGAACACCGGGGAGCTGTTTTTT TRBJ2-2 TRBD1 many TRBV28
CASREGTSGATDTQYF TGCGCCAGCAGGGAGGGGACTAGCGGGGCCACAGATACGCAGTATTTT TRBJ2-3 TRBD2 many TRBV5-1
CSARAGSSIDTQYF TGCAGTGCTAGAGCCGGGAGTTCGATAGATACGCAGTATTTT TRBJ2-3 - few TRBV20-1
CAISTASVGVQTDTQYF TGTGCCATCAGTACGGCAAGCGTGGGAGTGCAGACAGATACGCAGTATTTT TRBJ2-3 - - TRBV10-3
CASSLGGVRGAYEQYF TGTGCCAGCAGTTTAGGAGGGGTTCGAGGGGCCTACGAGCAGTACTTC TRBJ2-7 - - TRBV12-3/TRBV12-4
CASSEAPHLYTQYF TGTGCCAGCAGTGAAGCGCCGCATCTTTACACGCAGTATTTT TRBJ2-3 - once TRBV2
CASSLGTKSGNEQFF TGTGCCAGCAGCCTAGGGACTAAATCGGGGAATGAGCAGTTCTTC TRBJ2-1 TRBD2 many TRBV12-3/TRBV12-4
CASSFRSQGTDTQYF TGTGCCAGCAGCTTCAGGTCTCAGGGCACAGATACGCAGTATTTT TRBJ2-3 - - TRBV7-9
CASRTGQTNQPQHF TGTGCCAGCAGGACGGGACAGACAAATCAGCCCCAGCATTTT TRBJ1-5 TRBD1 - TRBV27
CAISDGGRGYTGELFF TGTGCCATCAGTGATGGGGGCAGGGGGTACACCGGGGAGCTGTTTTTT TRBJ2-2 TRBD1 many TRBV10-3
CASSLRWGSGYEQYF TGTGCCAGCAGCTTACGTTGGGGTTCGGGCTACGAGCAGTACTTC TRBJ2-7 - many TRBV11-3
CATSRESTTNTGELFF TGTGCCACCAGCAGAGAATCGACAACGAACACCGGGGAGCTGTTTTTT TRBJ2-2 - once TRBV15
CAIAANTEAFF TGTGCAATCGCCGCGAACACTGAAGCTTTCTTT TRBJ1-1 - - TRBV7-9
CASSLQLQDTQYF TGTGCCAGCAGCCTACAATTACAAGATACGCAGTATTTT TRBJ2-3 - - TRBV7-8
CASSLMLAGVGETQYF TGTGCCAGCAGCTTAATGTTGGCGGGAGTGGGGGAGACCCAGTACTTC TRBJ2-5 TRBD2 many TRBV7-2
CSAPDRVTYNEQFF TGCAGCGCCCCGGACAGGGTGACCTACAATGAGCAGTTCTTC TRBJ2-1 TRBD1 many TRBV29-1
CASSLERASYNEQFF TGCGCCAGCAGCCTGGAGCGGGCAAGCTACAATGAGCAGTTCTTC TRBJ2-1 - many TRBV5-1
CASSLDGTDEQFF TGCGCCAGCAGCTTGGACGGGACTGATGAGCAGTTCTTC TRBJ2-1 - many TRBV5-1
CASSPRRDSGANVLTF TGCGCCAGCAGCCCGCGACGAGACTCTGGGGCCAACGTCCTGACTTTC TRBJ2-6 - many TRBV5-1
CATTGTRPDTQYF TGTGCCACCACCGGGACTAGGCCAGATACGCAGTATTTT TRBJ2-3 TRBD2 many TRBV10-3
CASSLEGLSYEQYF TGCGCCAGCAGCTTGGAAGGGCTATCCTACGAGCAGTACTTC TRBJ2-7 - many TRBV5-1
CSARGASGSYEQYF TGCAGTGCTAGAGGGGCTAGCGGTTCGTACGAGCAGTACTTC TRBJ2-7 TRBD2 many TRBV20-1
CASSSGQSYGNQPQHF TGTGCCAGCAGTTCCGGACAGTCTTATGGCAATCAGCCCCAGCATTTT TRBJ1-5 - few TRBV6-5
CASSLGTSGISDTQYF TGCGCCAGCAGCTTAGGGACTAGCGGGATCTCAGATACGCAGTATTTT TRBJ2-3 TRBD2 many TRBV5-1
CSVEPDSQQTQYF TGCAGCGTGGAGCCCGATAGTCAGCAGACCCAGTACTTC TRBJ2-5 - once TRBV29-1
CSARGGLAGEVTDTQYF TGCAGTGCGAGAGGGGGACTAGCGGGAGAGGTCACAGATACGCAGTATTTT TRBJ2-3 TRBD2 - TRBV20-1
CATTSGIGNEQFF TGTGCCACTACGTCAGGGATCGGGAATGAGCAGTTCTTC TRBJ2-1 - - TRBV6-1
CASSLVWGIYNEQFF TGTGCCAGCAGCTTAGTCTGGGGAATATACAATGAGCAGTTCTTC TRBJ2-1 - many TRBV7-2